A few counts support the clone carrying this T cell receptor (beta chain). One entry per CDR3 protein results from TCRdb running MiXCR on the reads. The sample gives over 300,000 distinct CDR3 sequences, 15% to 20% of which show up once; around 12% is in the top ten. The sample comes from a study of T cell repertoires in cytomegalovirus infection. V was cut by 2 bases and J by 9 bases, with 11 bases left in between. This CDR3 has 13 residues. This sequence originates from a human donor in good health (CMV status not recorded). Some clones in this sample may be carry-over from other donors' samples. The chain uses TRBV12-3 or TRBV12-4 and TRBJ1-5; D unresolved. Sequenced material: PBMCs. The CDR3 nucleotides are TGTGCCAGCAGTTTACACCAACGGGTGCCCCAGCATTTT. This translates into CASSLHQRVPQHF.